This T cell receptor (beta chain) derives from a study of cytomegalovirus exposure and HLA in healthy donors. Both 60 Vbeta primers and 13 Jbeta primers went into the PCR. This table comes from immunoSEQ multiplex PCR, and its TCRdb copy is limited to in-frame clones, with some not included. Of about 160,000 clones in the sample, over 60% were seen once. This CDR3 region has 15 residues. CDR1 MNHNS and CDR2 SASEGT come from the germline V gene. The V gene end was trimmed by 4 bases and the J gene end by 7 bases; junction bases not matched to a gene: 8. The chain is built from TRBV6-1 and TRBJ1-5; 9 bases match TRBD1. The receptor was isolated from a woman aged 18-29 years in good health and CMV-seronegative. What was sequenced was PBMCs. This chain's CDR3 is CASSGTTGTGQPQHF. The CDR3 DNA follows: TGTGCCAGCAGTGGAACTACGGGGACAGGGCAGCCCCAGCATTTT.